This entry is about one T cell receptor beta chain. Trimming left V 4 bases short and J 9 bases short, with 16 bases between. Germline V gene lookup returns CDR1 SNHLY and CDR2 FYNNEI. This CDR3 region has 14 residues. Libraries were prepared by immunoSEQ multiplex PCR; TCRdb keeps only in-frame clonotypes and omits some of them. The table lists roughly 46,000 clones, about 87% of them singletons. The record originates from a study of blood T cell repertoires in COVID-19. Study summary: Spain, Italy and the United States supplied samples that represented acute and convalescent COVID-19. Nucleic acid was either cDNA or gDNA, and it came from T cells, B-cell-depleted T cells, or PBMCs.

The source is a human donor with active COVID-19. The donor label of this sample is uncertain. This sequence joins TRBV2 and TRBJ1-3; weak D call: TRBD1 (6 bases). The sequencing sample was made of peripheral blood. The CDR3 bases are TGTGCCAGCAGTGGTGGGCAGGGGTCTCTCACCATATATTTT. Protein product: CASSGGQGSLTIYF.